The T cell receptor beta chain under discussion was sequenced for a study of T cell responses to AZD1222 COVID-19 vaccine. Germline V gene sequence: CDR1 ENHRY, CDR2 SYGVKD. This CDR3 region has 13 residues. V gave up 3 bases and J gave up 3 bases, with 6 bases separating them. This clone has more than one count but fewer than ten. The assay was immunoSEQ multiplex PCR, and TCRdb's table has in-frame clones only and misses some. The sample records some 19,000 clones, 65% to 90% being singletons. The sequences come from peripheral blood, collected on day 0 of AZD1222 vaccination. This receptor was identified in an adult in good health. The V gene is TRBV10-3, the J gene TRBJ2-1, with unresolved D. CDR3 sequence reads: CAISEVDYNEQFF. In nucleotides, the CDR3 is TGTGCCATCAGTGAAGTCGACTACAATGAGCAGTTCTTC.